This T cell receptor (beta chain) is drawn from a study of beta chain features in type 1 diabetes. This clone has more than one count but fewer than ten. Since all of the isolated RNA was reverse transcribed, expressed TCRB transcripts were what got sequenced. Assay: immunoSEQ multiplex PCR; the TCRdb copy retains only in-frame clones and omits some. Of 900,000 or so clones listed, under 20% were seen once; the top ten hold 0.02% to 0.025%. The CDR3 sequence is 17 residues long. Per germline, CDR1 MGHRA and CDR2 YSYEKL. J gave up 2 bases and V 4 bases, and 6 bases lay outside the gene matches. J is TRBJ2-3 and V is TRBV4-1, with 13 bases matching TRBD2. The TCR sequence derives from a woman younger than 30 in good health. The material sequenced was naive CD4+ T cells from blood. CDR3 region: CASSLRLAGGLTDTQYF. The CDR3 coding sequence is TGCGCCAGCAGCCTCCGACTAGCGGGAGGCCTCACAGATACGCAGTATTTT.